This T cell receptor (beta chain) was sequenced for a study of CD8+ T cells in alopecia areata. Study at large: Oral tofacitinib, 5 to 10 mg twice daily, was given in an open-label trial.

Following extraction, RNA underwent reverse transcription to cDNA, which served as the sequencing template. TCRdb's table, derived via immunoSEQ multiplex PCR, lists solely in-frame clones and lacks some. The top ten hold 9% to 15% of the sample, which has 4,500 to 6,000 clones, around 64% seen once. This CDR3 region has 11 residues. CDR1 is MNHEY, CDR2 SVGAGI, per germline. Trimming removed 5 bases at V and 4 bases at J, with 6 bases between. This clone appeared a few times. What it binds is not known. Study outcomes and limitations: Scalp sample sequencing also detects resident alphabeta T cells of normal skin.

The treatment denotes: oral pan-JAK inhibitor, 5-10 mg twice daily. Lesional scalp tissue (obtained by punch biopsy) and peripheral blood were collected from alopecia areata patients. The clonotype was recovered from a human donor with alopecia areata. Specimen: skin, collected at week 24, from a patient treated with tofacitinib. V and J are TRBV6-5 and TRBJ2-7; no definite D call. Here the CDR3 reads CASSKSYEQYF. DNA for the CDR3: TGTGCCAGCAGTAAATCTTACGAGCAGTACTTC.